The next 9 T cell receptor beta chains were all read from a single sample in a study of blood T cell repertoires in COVID-19 (dated by TCRdb to about 2020). Receptors were amplified or captured by the immunoSEQ multiplex PCR assay. TCRdb stores this immuneACCESS table with in-frame sequences only. Part of the clones is absent; in the studies checked, under half of the shortfall reflects unresolved V genes, and no reason is known for the rest. This sample gives about 110,000 clones in total; 80% to 90% of them show up just once. Together, the top ten hold 2.4% of the sample. Sequenced input: peripheral blood. These receptors all stem from a human donor in a cohort sampled during active COVID-19.

The rearrangement links TRBV12-3 or TRBV12-4 to TRBJ2-2; TRBD2 is a possible D gene (5 bases). CDR3 length: 12 residues. V was trimmed by 3 bases and J by 11 bases, leaving 10 bases between them. CDR3 protein: CASSLLAVELFF. DNA for the CDR3: TGTGCCAGCAGTTTGCTAGCCGTAGAGCTGTTTTTT.

This clone was counted once. CDR3 residues: CSARGTLGADTQYF. For the CDR3, the DNA is TGCAGCGCCCGTGGCACCCTTGGGGCGGATACGCAGTATTTT. The gene calls are TRBV29-1 and TRBJ2-3; the D gene is possibly TRBD1 (5 bases). CDR3 length: 14 amino acids. Germline-derived CDR1 and CDR2 are SQVTM and ANQGSEA. Trimming left V 7 bases short and J 6 bases short, with 20 bases between.

CDR3 in amino acids: CASTLYGGNNEQFF. CDR3 bases: TGTGCCAGCACCCTTTACGGGGGGAACAATGAGCAGTTCTTC. The chain has TRBV28 and TRBJ2-1, with TRBD2 matching over 7 bases. The junction had 8 bases not matched to a gene; V was cut back by 7 bases and J by 5 bases. CDR3 length: 14 amino acids. Germline values: CDR1 MDHEN, CDR2 SYDVKM.

The gene calls are TRBV6-5 and TRBJ1-3, with D possibly being TRBD1 (6 bases). V shed 7 bases and J shed 0 bases, with 10 bases lying between them. CDR1 and CDR2 (germline): MNHEY, SVGAGI. The CDR3 covers 14 residues. CDR3: CASNTGSSGNTIYF. The CDR3 nucleotides read TGTGCCAGCAATACAGGGAGCTCTGGAAACACCATATATTTT.

The chain employs TRBV7-2 and TRBJ2-5; 12 bases line up with TRBD1. The CDR3 has 15 amino acids. In germline, CDR1 is SGHTA, CDR2 FQGNSA. V shed 4 bases and J 5 bases; nucleotides not matched to a gene: 5. CDR3 DNA: TGTGCCAGCAGCTCCCGGGACAGGGGGCGGGAGACCCAGTACTTC. Translating gives CASSSRDRGRETQYF.

V and J are TRBV12-3 or TRBV12-4 and TRBJ2-7, with 7 bases lining up with TRBD1. Losses at the gene ends were 6 bases for V and 3 bases for J; bases not matched to a gene: 5. This CDR3 is 13 amino acids long. The CDR3 here is CASSPWDSYEQYF. For the CDR3, the DNA is TGTGCCAGCAGCCCCTGGGACAGCTACGAGCAGTACTTC.

This sequence joins TRBV3-1 (or the pseudogene TRBV3-2) and TRBJ1-1, with TRBD1 as a possible D gene (5 bases). V was pared by 4 bases and J by 5 bases, with 17 bases between. CDR3 length: 15 amino acids. The germline V gene encodes CDR1 LGHDT and CDR2 YNNKEL (reference sequence). The CDR3: CASSPRDRAGTEAFF. As DNA, the CDR3 is TGTGCCAGCAGCCCGCGTGACAGAGCGGGGACTGAAGCTTTCTTT.

This rearrangement joins TRBV10-3 to TRBJ2-1; 8 bases agree with TRBD2. Germline values: CDR1 ENHRY, CDR2 SYGVKD. The CDR3 spans 13 residues. J lost 14 bases, V lost 2 bases, and 8 bases had no gene match. The CDR3 region is CAISEELAEVKFF. CDR3 nucleotides: TGTGCCATCAGTGAGGAACTAGCGGAAGTGAAGTTCTTC.

The rearrangement joins TRBV27 to TRBJ2-7; 9 bases line up with TRBD1. V lost 7 bases, J lost 3 bases, and 10 bases stayed unmatched. Germline CDR1 is MNHEY and CDR2 is SMNVEV (reference sequence). The CDR3 sequence is 15 residues long. This CDR3 reads CASTESRDRVYEQYF. CDR3 bases: TGTGCCAGCACTGAGAGCCGGGACAGGGTCTACGAGCAGTACTTC.